Below, one TCR beta chain is given with its context. In the authors' methods: By means of reference gene primer amplification, nucleated cell counts were estimated. Profiling relied on immunoSEQ multiplex PCR, and the TCRdb table lists in-frame clones only, not all of them. That table is the source of V, J and clone size, and D and trimming were worked out from the DNA. The sample includes 130,000 or so clones, roughly 80% of them seen just once. The data stem from a study of blood T cell repertoires in COVID-19. Study background: The United States, Italy and Spain provided the acute and convalescent COVID-19 samples. In each case, the material was cDNA or gDNA derived from T cells, B-cell-depleted T cells, or PBMCs.

The length of the CDR3 is 18 residues. The chain uses TRBV21-1 and TRBJ2-5; the D call TRBD1 from the table was never checked on the DNA. TRBV21-1 is a recognized pseudogene. The receptor comes from a woman of 80 years or more with acute or convalescent COVID-19. The sequencing input was peripheral blood. The CDR3 protein is CASGFRQEAVRQGETQYF. The DNA of the CDR3 is TGTGCCAGCGGGTTCCGACAGGAGGCAGTACGACAGGGAGAGACCCAGTACTTC.